The clone carrying this T cell receptor beta chain was recorded many times. What it binds is not known. Method: immunoSEQ multiplex PCR; TCRdb's copy keeps in-frame clones and lacks some. The sample contains approximately 500,000 clones, roughly 78% of which appear only once. This record comes from a study of shared clonotypes between healthy human individuals. Germline CDR1 SGHVS, CDR2 FNYEAQ. The ends lost 4 bases at V and 4 bases at J; junction bases unmatched: 7. This CDR3 region has 14 residues. Study-level points and caveats: Sampling included only blood; tissue repertoires likely differ.

The sequence derives from a woman aged 40-49 years in good health. Some clones in this sample may be carry-over from other donors' samples. What was sequenced was PBMCs. This chain connects TRBV7-6 to TRBJ2-7, with 7 nucleotides matching TRBD1. In DNA form, the CDR3 reads TGTGCCAGCAGCTCCCGGGACAGACTTTACGAGCAGTACTTC. Amino acids: CASSSRDRLYEQYF.